Listed below are T cell receptor beta chains from one sample, sequenced in a study of beta chain features in type 1 diabetes. The protocol was immunoSEQ multiplex PCR, while the TCRdb copy is restricted to in-frame clones and leaves out a portion. The sample consists of hundreds of thousands of clones, 10% to 15% of them appearing once. Specimen: naive CD4+ T cells from blood. The source of these receptors is a man between 18 and 29 years old in good health. Each CDR3 is given with its conserved first and last residue.

V | CDR3
TRBV5-4 | CASSLGGTSRGETQYF
TRBV6-6 | CASSYSGQQETQYF
TRBV28 | CASSTTSDTQYF
TRBV28 | CASAASLGVTSYEQYF
TRBV9 | CASSVRAGTYEQYF
TRBV11-2 | CASSLDRWTGEAVSFSPLHF
TRBV27 | CASSLTGGNQPQHF
TRBV2 | CASRTGTYYYEQYF
TRBV28 | CASSFANSPLHF
TRBV9 | CASSFSGQPYEQYF
TRBV7-2 | CASSLVSDRAYEQYF
TRBV15 | CATSRDRGTEAFF
TRBV29-1 | CSLVRSYNEQFF
TRBV7-2 | CASRIGGGETQYF
TRBV5-1 | CASNPWDRDIYEQYF